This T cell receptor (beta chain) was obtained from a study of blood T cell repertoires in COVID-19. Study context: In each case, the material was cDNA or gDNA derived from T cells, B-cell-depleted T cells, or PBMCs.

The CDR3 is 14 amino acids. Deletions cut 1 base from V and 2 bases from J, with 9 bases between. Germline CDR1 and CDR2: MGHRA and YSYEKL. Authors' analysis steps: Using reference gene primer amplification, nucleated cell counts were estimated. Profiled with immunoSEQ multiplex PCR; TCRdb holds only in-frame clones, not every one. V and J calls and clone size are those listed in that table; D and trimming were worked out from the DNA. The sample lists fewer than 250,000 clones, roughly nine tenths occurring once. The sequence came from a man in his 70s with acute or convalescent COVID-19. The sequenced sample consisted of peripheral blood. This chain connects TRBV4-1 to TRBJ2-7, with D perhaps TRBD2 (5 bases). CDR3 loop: CASSQVEGPYEQYF. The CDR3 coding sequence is TGCGCCAGCAGCCAAGTTGAGGGTCCCTACGAGCAGTACTTC.